This entry lists 3 T cell receptor beta chains sequenced from one sample in a study of ipilimumab plus nivolumab after autologous stem cell transplantation. Sequenced by immunoSEQ multiplex PCR; TCRdb stores in-frame clones only, minus some. The repertoire has under 30,000 clones, around 84% of them found once; the top ten carry less than 5.5%. The sequencing used PBMCs, collected in a trial of ipilimumab plus nivolumab as post-transplant consolidation. The receptors stem from a male donor with diffuse large B-cell lymphoma.

This chain joins TRBV5-1 and TRBJ2-2; 7 bases align to TRBD1. This CDR3 is 14 amino acids long. Germline trimming cut 3 bases from V and 6 bases from J; bases unmatched to any gene: 5. From germline, CDR1 is SGHRS and CDR2 YFSETQ. The CDR3 DNA follows: TGCGCCAGCAGCTCTACAGGGGTGGCCGGGGAGCTGTTTTTT. Protein: CASSSTGVAGELFF.

This clone was counted only a few times. The chain uses TRBV2 and TRBJ2-3, with D maybe TRBD1 (5 bases). This CDR3 comprises 14 residues. Trimming pared 4 bases from V and 2 bases from J, leaving 10 bases between. CDR1 is SNHLY, CDR2 FYNNEI, per germline. The CDR3 DNA sequence: TGTGCCAGCAGTGGAGTAGGGGACACAGATACGCAGTATTTT. Amino acids: CASSGVGDTDTQYF.

The chain uses TRBV6-5 and TRBJ2-6; D uncertain. The CDR3 is 15 amino acids. Germline loops: CDR1 MNHEY, CDR2 SVGAGI. V was clipped by 5 bases and J by 1 base, with 9 bases between them. CDR3 DNA sequence: TGTGCCAGCAGTCAGGCGCGGTCTGGGGCCAACGTCCTGACTTTC. Translating gives CASSQARSGANVLTF.